The 22 T cell receptor beta chains below all came from one sample that was sequenced in a study of blood T cell repertoires in COVID-19. TCRdb's copy holds only in-frame clones and misses some; the assay was immunoSEQ multiplex PCR. The sample holds over 300,000 clones, 65% to 85% seen once. The sample was peripheral blood. The origin of the receptors is a woman in her fifties or sixties with acute or convalescent COVID-19.

This clone is a singleton in its sample. V gene TRBV2 combines with J gene TRBJ1-4; the match to TRBD1 covers 9 bases. V was clipped by 8 bases and J by 7 bases; unmatched bases: 5. The CDR3 loop spans 13 amino acids. The germline gives CDR1 SNHLY, CDR2 FYNNEI. The CDR3 DNA follows: TGTGCCAGCCGGGACAGGGATCGTGAAAAACTGTTTTTT. Residues: CASRDRDREKLFF.

J is TRBJ1-3 and V is TRBV2; D is uncertain. The CDR3 has 14 amino acids. V shed 4 bases and J shed 5 bases, with 12 bases lying between them. Germline V gene lookup returns CDR1 SNHLY and CDR2 FYNNEI. The CDR3 region has the DNA TGTGCCAGCAGTGCTCAGCGCCAACGAAACACCATATATTTT. This translates into CASSAQRQRNTIYF.

This chain connects TRBV5-1 to TRBJ2-2; 9 nucleotides agree with TRBD2. The V gene's germline CDR1 is SGHRS and CDR2 YFSETQ. Trimming cost V 0 bases and J 3 bases; bases outside gene matches: 6. The CDR3 length is 17 residues. This CDR3 is CASSLVSGGSHTGELFF. Written as DNA, the CDR3 is TGCGCCAGCAGCTTGGTTAGCGGGGGTTCCCACACCGGGGAGCTGTTTTTT.

A remark on this clone: A read error may produce the germline difference seen at one junction end. V gene TRBV10-3 combines with J gene TRBJ2-1, with D possibly being TRBD1 (7 bases). Germline loops: CDR1 ENHRY, CDR2 SYGVKD. This CDR3 spans 14 amino acids. The CDR3 region has the DNA TGTGCCATCAATGAGTCGGGGGACAGCCATGAGCAGTTCTTC. Translated: CAINESGDSHEQFF.

The V and J genes are TRBV28 and TRBJ2-3, with 8 bases identical to TRBD1. Germline V gene data show CDR1 as MDHEN and CDR2 as SYDVKM. The CDR3 spans 17 residues. Germline trimming cut 5 bases from V and 5 bases from J; bases unmatched to any gene: 15. CDR3 nucleotides: TGTGCCAGCAGTCCCCTCTTTTCCAGGGGGCGAGGAGATACGCAGTATTTT. This codes for CASSPLFSRGRGDTQYF.

This clone has just one count. V gene TRBV6-5 combines with J gene TRBJ1-5; 9 bases agree with TRBD1. The germline CDR1 and CDR2 sequences are MNHEY and SVGAGI. Losses at the gene ends were 6 bases for V and 11 bases for J; bases not matched to a gene: 8. This CDR3 is 13 amino acids long. The CDR3 bases are TGTGCCAGCAGACGACAGGGGGACCGTGCCCAGCATTTT. This gives the protein CASRRQGDRAQHF.

V is TRBV4-1 and J is TRBJ1-1; 9 bases are shared with TRBD1. Germline V CDR1 and CDR2: MGHRA, YSYEKL. V gave up 3 bases and J gave up 0 bases; unmatched junction bases: 5. The CDR3 totals 16 residues. The DNA for the CDR3 is TGCGCCAGCAGCCAGCGGGGACAGGGTTTGAACACTGAAGCTTTCTTT. This encodes CASSQRGQGLNTEAFF.

The chain combines TRBV28 with TRBJ1-2, with a weak D call TRBD1 (6 bases). CDR3 length: 12 residues. V lost 7 bases, J lost 8 bases, and 14 bases lay in between. The germline gives CDR1 MDHEN, CDR2 SYDVKM. For the CDR3, the DNA is TGTGCCAGCACCATCTCAGGGGAAGGCTACACCTTC. It codes for CASTISGEGYTF.

The genes are TRBV11-2 and TRBJ2-1; a weak D match, TRBD1 (6 bases). The CDR3 length is 15 residues. The V gene's germline CDR1 is SGHAT and CDR2 FQNNGV. The V gene lost 3 bases and the J gene lost 7 bases, with 16 bases spanning the gap. CDR3 DNA sequence: TGTGCCAGCAGCTTGATAGGGGGAGAGGAAAATGAGCAGTTCTTC. This gives the protein CASSLIGGEENEQFF.

This clone was counted a few times. The chain joins TRBV5-6 to TRBJ1-6; no firm D call. The CDR3 consists of 16 residues. Deletions cut 0 bases from V and 3 bases from J, with 10 bases between. The germline V gene encodes CDR1 SGHDT and CDR2 YYEEEE. The CDR3 nucleotides read TGTGCCAGCAGCTTGGTGGGCGCAGACTATAATTCACCCCTCCACTTT. Translation gives CASSLVGADYNSPLHF.

The genes are TRBV5-6 and TRBJ2-3, with unresolved D. Germline loops: CDR1 SGHDT, CDR2 YYEEEE. Trimming removed 0 bases from V and 2 bases from J, with 7 bases in between. The CDR3 sequence is 14 residues long. The CDR3 reads CASSLGLPTDTQYF. Written as DNA, the CDR3 is TGTGCCAGCAGCTTGGGACTTCCCACAGATACGCAGTATTTT.

The chain joins TRBV5-4 to TRBJ1-6; 9 bases line up with TRBD1. Germline CDR1 SGHNT, CDR2 YYREEE (reference sequence). V lost 4 bases and J lost 4; bases outside the gene matches: 6. This CDR3 comprises 16 residues. CDR3 nucleotide sequence: TGTGCCAGCAGCGCACCGGGACAGGGATATAATTCACCCCTCCACTTT. Translation: CASSAPGQGYNSPLHF.

This clone was found a few times. The J gene is TRBJ2-1, the V gene TRBV10-3, with TRBD2 matching over 8 bases. Trimming removed 4 bases from V and 2 bases from J; junction bases left unmatched: 4. The CDR3 totals 15 residues. Germline loops: CDR1 ENHRY, CDR2 SYGVKD. The CDR3 DNA is TGTGCCATCAGTGTTAACGGGGGGGCCTACAATGAGCAGTTCTTC. It specifies CAISVNGGAYNEQFF.

This rearrangement joins TRBV30 to TRBJ1-6; D ambiguous. The germline gives CDR1 GTSNPN, CDR2 SVGIG (reference sequence). CDR3 size: 13 residues. The ends were cut back, 1 base at V and 7 bases at J, with 8 bases in the middle. The chain's CDR3 is CAWSEEGNSPLHF. CDR3 nucleotides: TGTGCCTGGAGTGAAGAGGGAAATTCACCCCTCCACTTT.

The rearrangement uses TRBV18 and TRBJ2-3, with 11 nucleotides matching TRBD1. CDR1 and CDR2 from the germline V gene are KGHSH and LQKENI. V dropped 1 base and J dropped 4; count of bases not matched to a gene: 10. This CDR3 is 18 amino acids long. CDR3 DNA sequence: TGTGCCAGCTCACCACTAGGACAGGGGGCAACTCTCGCAGATACGCAGTATTTT. Translating gives CASSPLGQGATLADTQYF.

This sequence joins TRBV2 and TRBJ2-3; 7 positions match TRBD1. The CDR3 length is 19 residues. The ends lost 6 bases at V and 0 bases at J; junction bases unmatched: 18. Germline-derived CDR1 and CDR2 are SNHLY and FYNNEI. CDR3 loop: CASSVKRDSISSSTDTQYF. The CDR3 coding sequence is TGTGCCAGCAGCGTAAAACGGGACAGCATCTCTTCTAGCACAGATACGCAGTATTTT.

This rearrangement joins TRBV5-6 to TRBJ2-5, with D possibly matching TRBD2 (7 bases). This CDR3 is 13 amino acids long. V was shortened by 4 bases and J by 5 bases, with 12 bases between the two germline ends. CDR1 is SGHDT and CDR2 is YYEEEE in the germline V gene. The CDR3 region is CASSAQGGETQYF. The CDR3 DNA follows: TGTGCCAGCAGCGCACAGGGAGGGGAGACCCAGTACTTC.

The chain is built from TRBV12-5 and TRBJ1-1, with TRBD1 matching 7 bases. The CDR3 totals 14 residues. Per germline, CDR1 LGHNT and CDR2 FRNRAP. With V trimmed by 7 bases and J by 4 bases, 9 bases remained unmatched. The CDR3 spells CASEKGAGRTEAFF. The CDR3 DNA sequence: TGTGCTAGTGAAAAGGGGGCGGGTCGCACTGAAGCTTTCTTT.

Points on this clone: With a much larger clone just one base away, this may be a read error. The chain has TRBV11-2 and TRBJ1-2; TRBD1 is a possible D gene (5 bases). Trimming left V 5 bases short and J 0 bases short, with 7 bases between. The germline V gene encodes CDR1 SGHAT and CDR2 FQNNGV. CDR3 length equals 13 residues. The CDR3 bases are TGTGCCAGCAGCCCGGACACTAACTATGGCTACACCTTC. Translation gives CASSPDTNYGYTF.

The CDR3 spells CSATGVGDYEQYV. CDR3 in DNA: TGCAGCGCTACAGGGGTAGGTGACTACGAGCAGTACGTC. This chain links TRBV29-1 with TRBJ2-7; 7 nucleotides line up with TRBD1. V gave up 7 bases and J gave up 3 bases; unmatched junction bases: 9. The CDR3 runs 13 residues. The V gene's germline CDR1 is SQVTM and CDR2 ANQGSEA.

The chain links TRBV10-3 to TRBJ1-1; TRBD1 matches 11 bases. V lost 4 bases to trimming and J lost 5 bases; unmatched junction nucleotides: 9. The CDR3 extends over 16 amino acids. Germline values: CDR1 ENHRY, CDR2 SYGVKD. The CDR3 bases are TGTGCCATCAGTGCCCCGGGACAGGGGGTTGGTACTGAAGCTTTCTTT. Translating gives CAISAPGQGVGTEAFF.

The chain joins TRBV24-1 to TRBJ2-5; tentative D call: TRBD2 (5 bases). The V end lost 5 bases, the J end lost 3 bases, and 9 bases lay between the germline ends. Germline V gene sequence: CDR1 KGHDR, CDR2 SFDVKD. The CDR3 contains 13 residues. CDR3 amino acids: CATSGEREETQYF. The CDR3 DNA reads as TGTGCCACCAGTGGAGAGAGGGAAGAGACCCAGTACTTC.